Below are 19 T cell receptor beta chains sequenced from a single sample in a study of blood T cell repertoires in COVID-19. TCRdb keeps only in-frame clones here, not all; method: immunoSEQ multiplex PCR. The data contain around 300,000 clones, approximately 87% of them singletons. Sequenced sample: PBMCs or T cells enriched from blood (not recorded which). Source of these receptors: a woman in her thirties who had recovered from COVID-19.

The V and J genes are TRBV28 and TRBJ2-5, with TRBD2 as a possible D gene (6 bases). The germline V and J ends were trimmed by 4 bases and 4 bases, with 13 bases remaining between them. The germline gives CDR1 MDHEN, CDR2 SYDVKM. This CDR3 spans 14 amino acids. The CDR3 region has the DNA TGTGCCAGCAGTTCCAGAGTGGAGGGAGAGACCCAGTACTTC. It translates to CASSSRVEGETQYF.

V and J are TRBV21-1 and TRBJ2-3; the table's D call, TRBD1, was not checked against the DNA. TRBV21-1 is a listed pseudogene. The CDR3 sequence is 17 residues long. The CDR3 coding sequence is TGTGCCAGCAGCAAAGCAACGGCAGGGAATAGCACAGATACGCAGTATTTT. As protein: CASSKATAGNSTDTQYF.

This chain connects TRBV5-1 to TRBJ2-4; 9 nucleotides align to TRBD1. Germline CDR1 and CDR2: SGHRS and YFSETQ. This CDR3 comprises 15 residues. With V trimmed by 4 bases and J by 5 bases, 7 bases remained unmatched. The CDR3 DNA is TGCGCCAGCAGCGTGGGAAGGACAGGGGAAAACATTCAGTACTTC. Translation: CASSVGRTGENIQYF.

The chain has TRBV28 and TRBJ1-1; D gene unclear. In germline, CDR1 is MDHEN, CDR2 SYDVKM. Trimming removed 2 bases at V and 0 bases at J, with 10 bases between. The CDR3 sequence is 15 residues long. CDR3 in amino acids: CASSLVGRMNTEAFF. The DNA for the CDR3 is TGTGCCAGCAGTTTAGTGGGCAGGATGAACACTGAAGCTTTCTTT.

The chain carries TRBV9 and TRBJ2-1, with D tentatively TRBD2 (5 bases). Per germline, CDR1 SGDLS and CDR2 YYNGEE. Trimming took off 0 bases at V and 5 bases at J, with 6 bases between the two ends. The CDR3 has 13 amino acids. The CDR3 reads CASSVVGNNEQFF. CDR3 DNA: TGTGCCAGCAGCGTAGTCGGGAACAATGAGCAGTTCTTC. Looking up the rest from reference TRBV9 and TRBJ2-1 gives the full variable domain: DSGVTQTPKHLITATGQRVTLRCSPRSGDLSVYWYQQSLDQGLQFLIQYYNGEERAKGNILERFSAQQFPDLHSELNLSSLELGDSALYFCASSVVGNNEQFFGPGTRLTVL.

The rearrangement joins TRBV11-2 to TRBJ2-5, with D possibly TRBD1 on 7 matching bases. The CDR3 has 13 residues. Germline V gene data show CDR1 as SGHAT and CDR2 as FQNNGV. The V and J ends lost 7 bases and 5 bases respectively, with 14 bases between them. The CDR3 is CASTPTGRETQYF. The CDR3 coding sequence is TGTGCCAGCACCCCGACAGGGAGGGAGACCCAGTACTTC.

The chain has TRBV7-6 and TRBJ2-7; 13 bases match TRBD2. CDR1 SGHVS and CDR2 FNYEAQ come from the germline V gene. V shed 5 bases and J 6 bases; nucleotides not matched to a gene: 7. This CDR3 is 15 amino acids long. The CDR3 bases are TGTGCCAGCAGCCCGGGACTAGCGGGGATCGGCGAGCAGTACTTC. Translated, it gives CASSPGLAGIGEQYF.

The rearrangement uses TRBV13 and TRBJ2-7, with D possibly being TRBD2 (6 bases). Germline V gene lookup returns CDR1 PRHDT and CDR2 FYEKMQ (reference sequence). Trimming cost V 3 bases and J 9 bases, with 12 bases left between them. The CDR3 runs to 12 residues. In DNA form, the CDR3 reads TGTGCCAGCAGCTTTGGGCGGGGCGGGCAGTACTTC. Translating it yields CASSFGRGGQYF.

The chain combines TRBV21-1 with TRBJ2-7; the listed D gene, TRBD2, was not tested against the DNA. TRBV21-1 is designated a pseudogene. The CDR3 extends over 18 amino acids. Here the CDR3 reads CASSKGRGMRREGNEQYF. The CDR3 nucleotides are TGTGCCAGCAGCAAAGGAAGGGGTATGAGGAGGGAAGGAAACGAGCAGTACTTC.

This chain links TRBV7-9 with TRBJ1-5, with 9 bases aligning to TRBD1. The CDR3 spans 14 residues. The V and J ends lost 5 bases and 5 bases, in that order; junction bases with no gene match: 4. The germline CDR1 and CDR2 sequences are SEHNR and FQNEAQ (reference sequence). The CDR3 DNA sequence: TGTGCCAGCAGCCCGGGGACAGGGTATCAGCCCCAGCATTTT. Amino acids: CASSPGTGYQPQHF.

The genes are TRBV6-5 and TRBJ1-1, with D maybe TRBD1 (6 bases). V was pared by 6 bases and J by 7 bases, with 18 bases between. In germline, CDR1 is MNHEY, CDR2 SVGAGI. This CDR3 has 14 residues. The chain's CDR3 is CASSPGQFGGEAFF. CDR3 coding DNA: TGTGCCAGCAGCCCCGGACAGTTTGGAGGTGAAGCTTTCTTT.

V usage is TRBV7-2 and J usage is TRBJ2-2, with 10 bases identical to TRBD1. The V and J ends lost 6 bases and 5 bases, in that order; junction bases with no gene match: 9. CDR3 length: 16 residues. Germline CDR1 is SGHTA and CDR2 is FQGNSA. The CDR3 region has the DNA TGTGCCAGCAGTAATCCGGGACAGGGGCGTACCGGGGAGCTGTTTTTT. The encoded protein is CASSNPGQGRTGELFF.

The genes are TRBV2 and TRBJ2-5, with 11 bases fitting TRBD2. There are 15 residues in the CDR3. The junction had 5 bases not matched to a gene; V was cut back by 4 bases and J by 4 bases. The V gene's germline CDR1 is SNHLY and CDR2 FYNNEI. The CDR3 here is CASSGGLAEGETQYF. The CDR3 DNA reads as TGTGCCAGCAGTGGGGGACTAGCGGAGGGAGAGACCCAGTACTTC.

V and J are TRBV4-1 and TRBJ2-3, with 7 bases identical to TRBD1. CDR3 length: 14 residues. In germline, CDR1 is MGHRA, CDR2 YSYEKL. V shed 4 bases, J shed 1 base, and the junction held 2 bases outside the gene matches. CDR3 residues: CASSLGQGTDTQYF. The CDR3 DNA reads TGCGCCAGCAGCCTAGGACAGGGCACAGATACGCAGTATTTT.

The chain links TRBV7-2 to TRBJ1-1; TRBD1 might be the D (6 bases). Germline V gene sequence: CDR1 SGHTA, CDR2 FQGNSA. This CDR3 spans 13 amino acids. Trimming took 5 bases from V and 10 from J, leaving 17 bases between them. CDR3 in amino acids: CASSDQGRGGAFF. For the CDR3, the DNA is TGTGCCAGCAGCGATCAGGGCAGGGGCGGAGCTTTCTTT.

This chain joins TRBV9 and TRBJ2-1, with no clear D. Germline V gene lookup returns CDR1 SGDLS and CDR2 YYNGEE. V was pared by 0 bases and J by 0 bases, with 13 bases between. There are 17 residues in the CDR3. The CDR3 loop is CASSVDFFQSSYNEQFF. CDR3 nucleotide sequence: TGTGCCAGCAGCGTAGACTTCTTTCAAAGCTCCTACAATGAGCAGTTCTTC. The full variable domain, its missing parts supplied by reference TRBV9 and TRBJ2-1, is DSGVTQTPKHLITATGQRVTLRCSPRSGDLSVYWYQQSLDQGLQFLIQYYNGEERAKGNILERFSAQQFPDLHSELNLSSLELGDSALYFCASSVDFFQSSYNEQFFGPGTRLTVL.

This clone turned up a few times. The V call is TRBV7-9, the J call TRBJ1-1, with D perhaps TRBD1 (5 bases). Trimming removed 1 base at V and 3 bases at J, with 6 bases between. Germline V lookup: CDR1 SEHNR, CDR2 FQNEAQ (reference sequence). This CDR3 has 13 amino acids. CDR3 protein: CASSLGQHTEAFF. CDR3 coding DNA: TGTGCCAGCAGCTTAGGACAGCACACTGAAGCTTTCTTT.

The chain is built from TRBV19 and TRBJ1-5; D ambiguous. The V gene lost 6 bases and the J gene lost 1 base, with 7 bases spanning the gap. Germline V gene data show CDR1 as LNHDA and CDR2 as SQIVND (reference sequence). The length of the CDR3 is 13 residues. CDR3 amino acids: CASRSQSNQPQHF. The CDR3 DNA follows: TGTGCCAGTAGGTCCCAGAGCAATCAGCCCCAGCATTTT.

This chain joins TRBV5-6 and TRBJ2-3, with a tentative D call TRBD1 (5 bases). The CDR3 is 15 amino acids. Germline CDR1 and CDR2: SGHDT and YYEEEE. The V end lost 1 base, the J end lost 4 bases, and 13 bases lay between the germline ends. DNA for the CDR3: TGTGCCAGCAGCTTGTCTCCAGGGATGCCAGATACGCAGTATTTT. Translated, it gives CASSLSPGMPDTQYF.